This paragraph reports one T cell receptor beta chain. The repertoire was sequenced with immunoSEQ multiplex PCR; TCRdb's copy has only in-frame clones and lacks some. The sample records about 77,000 clones, about 88% being singletons. The CDR3 consists of 14 residues. Germline CDR1 is SNHLY and CDR2 is FYNNEI. Germline trimming cut 8 bases from V and 8 bases from J; bases unmatched to any gene: 14. These data originate in a study of T cell changes during pregnancy in multiple sclerosis. Sample: peripheral blood, taken before pregnancy. This sequence was found in a female donor with multiple sclerosis, enrolled in a pregnancy study. The rearrangement links TRBV2 to TRBJ1-2, with 7 bases fitting TRBD1. The CDR3 DNA follows: TGTGCCAGCCTGCGAAGGAGGGGGCTAGGGGGCTACACCTTC. This encodes CASLRRRGLGGYTF.